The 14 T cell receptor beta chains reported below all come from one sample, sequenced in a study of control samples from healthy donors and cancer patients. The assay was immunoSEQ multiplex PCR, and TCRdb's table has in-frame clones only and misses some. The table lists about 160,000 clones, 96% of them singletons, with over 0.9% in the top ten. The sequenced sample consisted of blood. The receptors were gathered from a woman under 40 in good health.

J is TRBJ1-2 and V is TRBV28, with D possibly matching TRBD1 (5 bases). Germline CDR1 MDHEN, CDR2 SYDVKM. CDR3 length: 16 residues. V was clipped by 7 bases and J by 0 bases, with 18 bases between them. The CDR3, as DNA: TGTGCCAGCATGGGCTGGGGCAGGAACGCTAACTATGGCTACACCTTC. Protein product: CASMGWGRNANYGYTF.

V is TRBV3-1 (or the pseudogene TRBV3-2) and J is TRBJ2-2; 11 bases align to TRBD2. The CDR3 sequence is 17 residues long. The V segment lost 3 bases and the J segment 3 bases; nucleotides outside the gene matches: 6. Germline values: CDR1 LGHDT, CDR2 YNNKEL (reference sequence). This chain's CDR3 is CASSQPLAGGDTGELFF. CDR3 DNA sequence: TGTGCCAGCAGCCAGCCCCTAGCGGGAGGTGACACCGGGGAGCTGTTTTTT.

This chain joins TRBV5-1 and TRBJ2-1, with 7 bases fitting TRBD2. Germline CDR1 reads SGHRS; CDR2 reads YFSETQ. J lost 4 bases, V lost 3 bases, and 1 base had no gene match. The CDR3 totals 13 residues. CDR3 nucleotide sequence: TGCGCCAGCAGCTGGGGGGGTTACAATGAGCAGTTCTTC. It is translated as CASSWGGYNEQFF.

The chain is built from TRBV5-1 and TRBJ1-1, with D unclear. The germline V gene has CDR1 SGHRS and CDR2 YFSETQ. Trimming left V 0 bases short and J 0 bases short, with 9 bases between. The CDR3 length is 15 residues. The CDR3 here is CASSLGPGVNTEAFF. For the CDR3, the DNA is TGCGCCAGCAGCTTGGGCCCGGGCGTGAACACTGAAGCTTTCTTT.

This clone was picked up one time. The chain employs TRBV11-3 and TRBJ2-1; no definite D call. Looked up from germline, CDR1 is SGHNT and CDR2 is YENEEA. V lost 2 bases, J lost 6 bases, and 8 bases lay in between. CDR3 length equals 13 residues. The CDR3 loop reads CASSLTGFNEQFF. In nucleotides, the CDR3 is TGTGCCAGCAGCTTAACCGGATTCAATGAGCAGTTCTTC.

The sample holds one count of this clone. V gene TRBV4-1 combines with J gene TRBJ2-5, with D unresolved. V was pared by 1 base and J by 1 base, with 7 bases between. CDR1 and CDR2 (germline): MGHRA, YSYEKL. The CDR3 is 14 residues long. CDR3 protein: CASSQGFGQETQYF. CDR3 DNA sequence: TGCGCCAGCAGCCAAGGTTTCGGCCAAGAGACCCAGTACTTC.

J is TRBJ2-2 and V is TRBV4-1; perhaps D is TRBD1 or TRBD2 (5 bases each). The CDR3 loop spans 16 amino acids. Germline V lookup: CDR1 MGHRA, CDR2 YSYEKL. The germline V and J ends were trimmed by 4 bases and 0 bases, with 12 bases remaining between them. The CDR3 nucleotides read TGCGCCAGCAGCCGGACCGGGACCACGAACACCGGGGAGCTGTTTTTT. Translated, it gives CASSRTGTTNTGELFF.

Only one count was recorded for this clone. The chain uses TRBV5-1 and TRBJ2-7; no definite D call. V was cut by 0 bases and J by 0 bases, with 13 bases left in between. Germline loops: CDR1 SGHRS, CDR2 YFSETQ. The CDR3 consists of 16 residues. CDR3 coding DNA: TGCGCCAGCAGCTTGGATGTTACGAGGAACTCCTACGAGCAGTACTTC. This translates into CASSLDVTRNSYEQYF.

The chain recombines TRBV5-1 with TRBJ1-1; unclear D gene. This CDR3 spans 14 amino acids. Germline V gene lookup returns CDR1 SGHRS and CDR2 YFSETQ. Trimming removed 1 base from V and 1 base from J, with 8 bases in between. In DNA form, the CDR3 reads TGCGCCAGCAGCTTGTCCCCAGAGAACACTGAAGCTTTCTTT. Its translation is CASSLSPENTEAFF.

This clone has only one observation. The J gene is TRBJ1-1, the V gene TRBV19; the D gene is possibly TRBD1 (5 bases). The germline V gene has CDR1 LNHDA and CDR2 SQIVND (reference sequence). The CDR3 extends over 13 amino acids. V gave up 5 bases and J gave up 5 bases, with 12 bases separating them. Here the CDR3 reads CASSSSGITEAFF. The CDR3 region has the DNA TGTGCCAGTAGTTCGTCAGGGATAACTGAAGCTTTCTTT.

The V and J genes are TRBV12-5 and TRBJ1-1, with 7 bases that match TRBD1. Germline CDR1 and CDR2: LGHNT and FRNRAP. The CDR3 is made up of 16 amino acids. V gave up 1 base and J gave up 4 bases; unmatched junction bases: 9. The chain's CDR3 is CASGLARSAGGTEAFF. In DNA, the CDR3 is TGTGCTAGTGGTTTGGCCCGTTCCGCAGGGGGCACTGAAGCTTTCTTT.

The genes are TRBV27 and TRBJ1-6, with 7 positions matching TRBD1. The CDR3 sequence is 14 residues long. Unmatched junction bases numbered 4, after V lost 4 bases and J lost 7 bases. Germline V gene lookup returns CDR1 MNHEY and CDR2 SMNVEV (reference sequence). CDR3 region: CASSSGGGNSPLHF. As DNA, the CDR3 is TGTGCCAGCAGTTCAGGGGGTGGAAATTCACCCCTCCACTTT.

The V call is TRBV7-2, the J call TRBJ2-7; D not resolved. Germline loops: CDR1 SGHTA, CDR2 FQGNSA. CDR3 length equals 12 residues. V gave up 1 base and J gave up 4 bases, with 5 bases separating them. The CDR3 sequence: CASSLVRYEQYF. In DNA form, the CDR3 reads TGTGCCAGCAGCTTAGTGCGGTACGAGCAGTACTTC. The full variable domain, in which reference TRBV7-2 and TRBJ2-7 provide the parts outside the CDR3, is GAGVSQSPSNKVTEKGKDVELRCDPISGHTALYWYRQSLGQGLEFLIYFQGNSAPDKSGLPSDRFSAERTGGSVSTLTIQRTQQEDSAVYLCASSLVRYEQYFGPGTRLTVT.

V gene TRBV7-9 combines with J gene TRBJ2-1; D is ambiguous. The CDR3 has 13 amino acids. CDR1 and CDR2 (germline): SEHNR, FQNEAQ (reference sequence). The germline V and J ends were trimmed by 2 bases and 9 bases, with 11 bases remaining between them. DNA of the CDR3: TGTGCCAGCAGCTTAATAGGTCCAGTTGAGCAGTTCTTC. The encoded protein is CASSLIGPVEQFF.